These 18 T cell receptor beta chains originate from one sample sequenced in a study of PD-1 blockade in classical Hodgkin lymphoma. Method: immunoSEQ multiplex PCR; TCRdb's copy keeps in-frame clones and lacks some. The sample has 37,000 or so clones, about 91% seen once; the top ten hold 7% to 9%. Every patient experienced relapse after autologous stem cell transplantation, and brentuximab vedotin exposure varied. The sequencing here drew on peripheral blood mononuclear cells (PBMCs), taken before the second cycle of nivolumab. All receptors derive from a human donor with classical Hodgkin lymphoma.

This chain links TRBV10-3 with TRBJ2-7, with unresolved D. The CDR3 covers 14 residues. The germline V and J ends were trimmed by 0 bases and 4 bases, with 10 bases remaining between them. In germline, CDR1 is ENHRY, CDR2 SYGVKD. The CDR3 DNA is TGTGCCATCAGTGAGTCGGTGGGCCCATACGAGCAGTACTTC. Encoded protein: CAISESVGPYEQYF.

The rearrangement links TRBV18 to TRBJ1-3; weak D call: TRBD1 (6 bases). Germline assignment: CDR1 KGHSH and CDR2 LQKENI. The CDR3 runs 16 residues. Trimming pared 6 bases from V and 2 bases from J, leaving 17 bases between. The CDR3 loop reads CASSDQQGLPGNTIYF. For the CDR3, the DNA is TGTGCCAGCTCCGACCAACAGGGTCTCCCTGGAAACACCATATATTTT.

This chain links TRBV27 with TRBJ2-7, with D maybe TRBD2 (5 bases). Germline CDR1 is MNHEY and CDR2 is SMNVEV (reference sequence). The CDR3 is 14 residues long. V was pared by 6 bases and J by 2 bases, with 14 bases between. CDR3 region: CASSPTTKAYEQYF. The CDR3 DNA sequence: TGTGCCAGCAGCCCGACTACGAAAGCCTACGAGCAGTACTTC.

By frequency in the sample, this clone is medium-sized (0.01 to 0.1%). This chain joins TRBV5-1 and TRBJ1-1; the match to TRBD1 covers 9 bases. CDR3 length: 17 residues. CDR1 and CDR2 (germline): SGHRS, YFSETQ. V was pared by 0 bases and J by 4 bases, with 10 bases of the junction left unmatched. CDR3 in DNA: TGCGCCAGCAGCTTGGGGATGGGGACAGGGCGAGGCACTGAAGCTTTCTTT. Protein product: CASSLGMGTGRGTEAFF.

This sequence joins TRBV28 and TRBJ2-3; no clear D gene. CDR1 and CDR2 (germline): MDHEN, SYDVKM. CDR3 size: 14 residues. Trimming removed 8 bases from V and 0 bases from J, with 12 bases in between. The CDR3 DNA sequence: TGTGCCAGCGAGGAGCGAACAAGCACAGATACGCAGTATTTT. This codes for CASEERTSTDTQYF.

CDR3 amino acids: CASREMGLAGETQYF. As DNA, the CDR3 is TGTGCCAGTCGGGAGATGGGACTAGCGGGAGAGACCCAGTACTTC. The V gene is TRBV7-3, the J gene TRBJ2-5, with 12 bases matching TRBD2. V trimming: 9 bases; J trimming: 4 bases; junction bases outside the gene matches: 9. Germline lookup yields CDR1 SGHTA and CDR2 FQGTGA. This CDR3 is 15 amino acids long. The full variable domain, with the rest looked up from reference TRBV7-3 and TRBJ2-5, is GAGVSQTPSNKVTEKGKYVELRCDPISGHTALYWYRQSLGQGPEFLIYFQGTGAADDSGLPNDRFFAVRPEGSVSTLKIQRTERGDSAVYLCASREMGLAGETQYFGPGTRLLVL.

The gene calls are TRBV10-3 and TRBJ2-1; tentative D call: TRBD1 (6 bases). The CDR3 runs to 17 residues. Germline V gene sequence: CDR1 ENHRY, CDR2 SYGVKD. V was cut by 6 bases and J by 5 bases, with 23 bases left in between. CDR3 sequence: CAISRRKLEGVNNEQFF. The DNA for the CDR3 is TGTGCCATCAGCCGACGGAAACTAGAGGGGGTAAACAATGAGCAGTTCTTC.

The CDR3 here is CASSPYVGLAGGTYEQYF. In DNA, the CDR3 is TGTGCCAGCTCACCATACGTAGGACTAGCGGGAGGTACCTACGAGCAGTACTTC. The chain is built from TRBV18 and TRBJ2-7; 14 nucleotides line up with TRBD2. V was clipped by 2 bases and J by 2 bases; unmatched bases: 8. Germline-derived CDR1 and CDR2 are KGHSH and LQKENI. The CDR3 spans 18 residues.

The chain joins TRBV19 to TRBJ2-3; no clear D. The germline CDR1 and CDR2 sequences are LNHDA and SQIVND (reference sequence). The length of the CDR3 is 13 residues. The V end lost 5 bases, the J end lost 1 base, and 7 bases lay between the germline ends. The CDR3 DNA follows: TGTGCCAGTAGTGGAACAGGCACAGATACGCAGTATTTT. Its translation: CASSGTGTDTQYF.

The J gene is TRBJ1-3, the V gene TRBV27, with a possible D match to TRBD1 (5 bases). There are 16 residues in the CDR3. V dropped 4 bases and J dropped 0 bases, with 13 bases sitting between them. Per germline, CDR1 MNHEY and CDR2 SMNVEV (reference sequence). The CDR3 region is CASSSTGRGSGNTIYF. CDR3 nucleotide sequence: TGTGCCAGCAGTTCGACGGGACGGGGCTCTGGAAACACCATATATTTT.

This chain connects TRBV21-1 to TRBJ2-7; the DNA was not compared with TRBD1, the D call given in the table. TRBV21-1 is shown as a pseudogene. The CDR3 has 14 residues. Here the CDR3 DNA reads TGTGCCAGCAGCTCAGGGGGTCTCGACTACGAGCAGTACTTC. It yields the protein CASSSGGLDYEQYF.

The V gene is TRBV7-9, the J gene TRBJ2-2; unclear D gene. This CDR3 comprises 14 residues. In germline, CDR1 is SEHNR, CDR2 FQNEAQ (reference sequence). Trimming left V 1 base short and J 1 base short, with 4 bases between. CDR3 DNA: TGTGCCAGCAGCTTAGTTGGGAACACCGGGGAGCTGTTTTTT. It translates to CASSLVGNTGELFF.

The DNA of the CDR3 is TGTGCCAGCAGTTGGGGCCCGGATACGCAGTATTTT. Its translation is CASSWGPDTQYF. The chain links TRBV27 to TRBJ2-3, with a weak D call TRBD1 (5 bases). The germline V and J ends were trimmed by 4 bases and 6 bases, with 8 bases remaining between them. The germline gives CDR1 MNHEY, CDR2 SMNVEV (reference sequence). This CDR3 has 12 residues.

This chain's CDR3 is CASSADRGIPYEQYF. The CDR3 coding sequence is TGTGCCAGCAGCGCCGACAGGGGAATACCCTACGAGCAGTACTTC. The rearrangement links TRBV7-3 to TRBJ2-7, with 8 bases matching TRBD1. The J segment lost 2 bases and the V segment lost 5 bases, leaving 8 bases of the junction unmatched. Germline values: CDR1 SGHTA, CDR2 FQGTGA. The CDR3 is 15 amino acids.

This chain joins TRBV2 and TRBJ2-7; D gene ambiguous. V was clipped by 5 bases and J by 3 bases, with 8 bases between them. Germline loops: CDR1 SNHLY, CDR2 FYNNEI. CDR3 length equals 12 residues. CDR3 protein: CASSPDRYEQYF. CDR3 sequence (DNA): TGTGCCAGCAGTCCGGACCGCTACGAGCAGTACTTC.

CDR3 protein: CAIQREPHNEQFF. CDR3 nucleotides: TGTGCCATCCAGCGGGAGCCCCACAATGAGCAGTTCTTC. V is TRBV10-3 and J is TRBJ2-1; 8 bases map to TRBD2. From germline, CDR1 is ENHRY and CDR2 SYGVKD. This CDR3 region has 13 residues. Trimming removed 8 bases from V and 5 bases from J; junction bases left unmatched: 5.

The chain has TRBV7-9 and TRBJ2-7, with 11 bases matching TRBD2. The CDR3 runs 14 residues. Germline CDR1 is SEHNR and CDR2 is FQNEAQ (reference sequence). Germline trimming cut 3 bases from V and 3 bases from J; bases unmatched to any gene: 1. The CDR3 region is CASSFGTSGYEQYF. In nucleotides, the CDR3 is TGTGCCAGCAGCTTCGGGACTAGCGGCTACGAGCAGTACTTC.

The chain combines TRBV27 with TRBJ1-2; 9 bases map to TRBD1. J lost 7 bases, V lost 2 bases, and 2 bases had no gene match. Germline CDR1 is MNHEY and CDR2 is SMNVEV (reference sequence). The CDR3 consists of 13 residues. CDR3 DNA sequence: TGTGCCAGCAGTTTAGGGACAGGGTCTGGCTACACCTTC. It yields the protein CASSLGTGSGYTF.